The sequence of this T cell receptor beta chain was determined in a study of T cell responses to AZD1222 COVID-19 vaccine. Study-wide results and limits: Most donors were white British and more were female, and clonal diversity was possibly underestimated. Spike-wide coverage was observed for vaccine-associated CD4 TCRs, with dominant responses at 160-218 and 743-854. Only a handful of AZD1222 recipients tested seropositive at baseline.

In this sample, this clone turned up a few times. What it recognizes is unknown. Some clones are missing from TCRdb's copy, which holds only in-frame ones; the method was immunoSEQ multiplex PCR. The table has roughly 140,000 clones, about 91% seen once. The receptor was derived from an adult in good health. The sample consisted of peripheral blood, taken on day 0 of AZD1222 vaccination.

The CDR3 DNA follows: TGTGCCAGCAAGACAGGACCTGCAACTAATGAAAAACTGTTTTTT. Translated: CASKTGPATNEKLFF. The chain combines TRBV7-8 with TRBJ1-4; D is possibly TRBD1 (6 bases). V was trimmed by 7 bases and J by 0 bases, leaving 12 bases between them. The CDR3 length is 15 residues. Germline V lookup: CDR1 SGHVS, CDR2 FQNEAQ.